This entry is about one TCR beta chain. Method: immunoSEQ multiplex PCR; TCRdb's copy keeps in-frame clones and lacks some. In the table there are about 74,000 clones, 85% to 90% of which are singletons. The data originate from a study of PD-L1 blockade in urothelial cancer. Study details: Atezolizumab was started by patients in 2014 at 1,200 mg intravenously every 3 weeks. When blood samples were assessed, the median T cell count was 141,255.

In germline, CDR1 is MDHEN, CDR2 SYDVKM. CDR3 length: 14 residues. V was shortened by 3 bases and J by 0 bases, with 8 bases between the two germline ends. Time point described: pretreatment peripheral blood. The chain joins TRBV28 to TRBJ1-1; TRBD1 is a possible D gene (5 bases). The input for sequencing was PBMCs, taken around atezolizumab (anti-PD-L1) treatment. This TCR came from a man aged 65 to 79 with urothelial cancer. The CDR3, as DNA: TGTGCCAGCAGTTTTAGGACACTGAACACTGAAGCTTTCTTT. Translated: CASSFRTLNTEAFF.